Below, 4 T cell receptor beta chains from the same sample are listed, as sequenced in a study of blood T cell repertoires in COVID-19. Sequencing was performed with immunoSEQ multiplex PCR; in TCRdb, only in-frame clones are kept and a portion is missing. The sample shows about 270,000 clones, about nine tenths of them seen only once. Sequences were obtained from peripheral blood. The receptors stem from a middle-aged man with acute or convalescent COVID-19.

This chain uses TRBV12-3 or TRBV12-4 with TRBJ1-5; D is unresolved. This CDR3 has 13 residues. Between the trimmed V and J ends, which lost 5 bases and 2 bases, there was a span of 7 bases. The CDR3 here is CASSKQGNQPQHF. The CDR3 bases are TGTGCCAGCAGTAAGCAGGGCAATCAGCCCCAGCATTTT.

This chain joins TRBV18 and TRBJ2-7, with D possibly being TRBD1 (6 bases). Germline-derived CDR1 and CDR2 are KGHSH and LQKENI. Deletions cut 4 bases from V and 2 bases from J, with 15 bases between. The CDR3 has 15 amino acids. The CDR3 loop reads CASSRGQSPTYEQYF. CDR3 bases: TGTGCCAGCTCACGAGGACAGTCCCCCACCTACGAGCAGTACTTC.

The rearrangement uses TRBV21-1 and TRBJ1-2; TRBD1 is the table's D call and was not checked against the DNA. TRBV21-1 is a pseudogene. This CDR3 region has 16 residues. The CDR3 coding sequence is TGTGCCAGCAGCAAATGGGACAGGGGGCATTGTTATGGCTACACCTTC. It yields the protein CASSKWDRGHCYGYTF.

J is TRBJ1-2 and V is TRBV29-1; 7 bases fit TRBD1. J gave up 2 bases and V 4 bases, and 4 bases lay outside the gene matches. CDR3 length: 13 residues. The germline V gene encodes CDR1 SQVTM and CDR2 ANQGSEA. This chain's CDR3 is CSVVPGQNYGYTF. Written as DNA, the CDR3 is TGCAGCGTTGTACCGGGACAGAACTATGGCTACACCTTC.